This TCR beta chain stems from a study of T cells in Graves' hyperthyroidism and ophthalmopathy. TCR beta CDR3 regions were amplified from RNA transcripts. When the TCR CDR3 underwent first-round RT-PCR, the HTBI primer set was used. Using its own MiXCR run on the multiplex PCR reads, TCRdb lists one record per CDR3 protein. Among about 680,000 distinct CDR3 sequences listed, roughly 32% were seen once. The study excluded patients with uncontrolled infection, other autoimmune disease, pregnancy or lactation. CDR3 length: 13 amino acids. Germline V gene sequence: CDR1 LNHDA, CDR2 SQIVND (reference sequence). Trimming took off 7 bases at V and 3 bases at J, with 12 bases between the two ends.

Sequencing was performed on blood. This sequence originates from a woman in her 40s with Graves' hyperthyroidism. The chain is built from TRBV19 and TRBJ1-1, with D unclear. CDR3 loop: CASTREGYTEAFF. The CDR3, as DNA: TGTGCCAGTACCCGGGAGGGATACACTGAAGCTTTCTTT.